Presented here are 13 T cell receptor beta chains from one specimen sequenced in a study of human T cells and chemical hapten exposure. As to time point: patch test 1, 2 weeks after DPC sensitization. The treatment here: therapeutic diphenylcyclopropenone sensitization with weekly scalp DPC. TCRdb fed the RACE reads into MiXCR, producing one record per CDR3 protein. The sample holds approximately 340,000 distinct CDR3 sequences, roughly 6.9% seen once. The material was whole blood, obtained in connection with sensitization to the hapten diphenylcyclopropenone (DPC). These TCRs come from a woman in her late teens or twenties with alopecia areata. Some clones in this sample may be carry-over from other donors' samples.

The chain couples TRBV5-6 to TRBJ2-5; 10 bases agree with TRBD2. In germline, CDR1 is SGHDT, CDR2 YYEEEE. V lost 0 bases, J lost 2 bases, and 1 base stayed unmatched. The CDR3 loop spans 15 amino acids. The CDR3 region has the DNA TGTGCCAGCAGCTTGGAACTAGCGGGGCAAGAGACCCAGTACTTC. Translating gives CASSLELAGQETQYF.

The rearrangement uses TRBV6-1 and TRBJ1-6; a weak D match, TRBD1 (6 bases). This CDR3 contains 14 residues. The germline V gene has CDR1 MNHNS and CDR2 SASEGT. V lost 6 bases and J lost 6, with 12 bases in between. The CDR3 nucleotides read TGTGCCAGCAGCGCAGGGGACGGTAATTCACCCCTCCACTTT. Amino acid sequence: CASSAGDGNSPLHF.

The J gene is TRBJ1-5, the V gene TRBV6-2 or TRBV6-3; tentative D call: TRBD1 (5 bases). The ends were cut back, 7 bases at V and 5 bases at J, with 15 bases in the middle. The CDR3 has 14 amino acids. Germline-derived CDR1 and CDR2 are MNHEY and SVGEGT. The CDR3 loop reads CASTHGRGHQPQHF. The CDR3 DNA sequence: TGTGCCAGCACTCACGGGAGGGGACATCAGCCCCAGCATTTT.

Only a few counts were recorded for this clonotype. The V gene is TRBV5-1, the J gene TRBJ1-3; 7 bases line up with TRBD1. The CDR3 contains 15 residues. V shed 0 bases and J 7 bases; nucleotides not matched to a gene: 7. Germline V lookup: CDR1 SGHRS, CDR2 YFSETQ. The CDR3 protein is CASSLVGGEMNTIYF. For the CDR3, the DNA is TGCGCCAGCAGCTTGGTAGGGGGCGAGATGAACACCATATATTTT.

This clonotype turned up a few times. The chain carries TRBV12-3 or TRBV12-4 and TRBJ2-2; no reliable D call. This CDR3 is 14 amino acids long. Between the trimmed V and J ends, which lost 1 base and 3 bases, there was a span of 6 bases. The CDR3 loop reads CASSLVRYTGELFF. The CDR3 DNA reads TGTGCCAGCAGTTTAGTTCGATACACCGGGGAGCTGTTTTTT.

This clonotype came up a few times. This chain connects TRBV4-1 to TRBJ2-7; possibly TRBD2 for D (6 bases). Trimming cost V 0 bases and J 3 bases, with 15 bases left between them. The germline V gene has CDR1 MGHRA and CDR2 YSYEKL. This CDR3 spans 16 amino acids. The CDR3 DNA is TGCGCCAGCAGCCAAGATGGGGCTAGCGAAGTCTACGAGCAGTACTTC. This gives the protein CASSQDGASEVYEQYF.

Many counts were recorded for this clonotype. The rearrangement links TRBV10-3 to TRBJ2-7; D remains ambiguous. Germline V gene data show CDR1 as ENHRY and CDR2 as SYGVKD. The CDR3 runs 9 residues. Between the trimmed V and J ends, which lost 8 bases and 4 bases, there was a span of 3 bases. CDR3 in amino acids: CAIGYEQYF. The DNA for the CDR3 is TGTGCCATCGGATACGAGCAGTACTTC.

J is TRBJ2-7 and V is TRBV6-2 or TRBV6-3; D may be TRBD2 (5 bases). The V gene's germline CDR1 is MNHEY and CDR2 SVGEGT. This CDR3 contains 16 residues. V was clipped by 1 base and J by 0 bases, with 13 bases between them. The CDR3 DNA sequence: TGTGCCAGCAGTTACTATCCGGGGTTCAGCTCCTACGAGCAGTACTTC. Amino acids: CASSYYPGFSSYEQYF.

The J gene is TRBJ2-1, the V gene TRBV19, with D possibly being TRBD1 (5 bases). This CDR3 spans 14 amino acids. V dropped 6 bases and J dropped 4 bases, with 13 bases sitting between them. The germline gives CDR1 LNHDA, CDR2 SQIVND (reference sequence). The CDR3 nucleotides read TGTGCCAGTAGCCCACAGGACAAATACAATGAGCAGTTCTTC. Translated: CASSPQDKYNEQFF.

V and J are TRBV20-1 and TRBJ2-2; TRBD2 aligns across 10 bases. V shed 1 base and J 5 bases; nucleotides not matched to a gene: 4. Germline V CDR1 and CDR2: DFQATT, SNEGSKA (reference sequence). The CDR3 runs to 15 residues. The CDR3 DNA follows: TGCAGTGCTAGAGCTAGCGGGGGAGAAACCGGGGAGCTGTTTTTT. Translation: CSARASGGETGELFF.

This clonotype was seen more than once but under ten times. The gene calls are TRBV6-5 and TRBJ2-6, with D uncertain. Germline loops: CDR1 MNHEY, CDR2 SVGAGI. The CDR3 contains 15 residues. Between the trimmed V and J ends, which lost 8 bases and 1 base, there was a span of 12 bases. The CDR3 sequence is CASSPVESGANVLTF. CDR3 sequence (DNA): TGTGCCAGCTCCCCCGTTGAATCTGGGGCCAACGTCCTGACTTTC.

This rearrangement joins TRBV2 to TRBJ2-1; 11 nucleotides align to TRBD2. After removal of 3 bases from V and 6 bases from J, the junction contained 7 bases not matched to a gene. Looked up from germline, CDR1 is SNHLY and CDR2 is FYNNEI. The CDR3 spans 16 residues. This chain's CDR3 is CASSETWLAGGNEQFF. The CDR3 DNA sequence: TGTGCCAGCAGTGAGACGTGGCTAGCGGGGGGCAATGAGCAGTTCTTC.

This clonotype appeared many times. CDR3 amino acids: CASSTSGTSGGTDTQYF. Here the CDR3 DNA reads TGTGCCAGCAGTACCTCGGGGACTAGCGGGGGTACAGATACGCAGTATTTT. The chain recombines TRBV12-3 or TRBV12-4 with TRBJ2-3, with 14 nucleotides matching TRBD2. J was trimmed by 3 bases and V by 5 bases; bases with no gene match: 7. This CDR3 has 17 residues.